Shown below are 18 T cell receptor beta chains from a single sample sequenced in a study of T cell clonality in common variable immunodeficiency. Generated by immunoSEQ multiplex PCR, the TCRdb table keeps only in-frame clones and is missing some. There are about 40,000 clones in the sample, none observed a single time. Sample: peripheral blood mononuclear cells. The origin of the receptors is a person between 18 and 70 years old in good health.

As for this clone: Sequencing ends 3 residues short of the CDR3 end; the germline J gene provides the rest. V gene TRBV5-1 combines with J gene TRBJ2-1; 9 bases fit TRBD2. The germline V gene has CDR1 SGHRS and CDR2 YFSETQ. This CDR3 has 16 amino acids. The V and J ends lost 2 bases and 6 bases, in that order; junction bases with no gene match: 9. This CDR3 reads CASSFPASGAPNEQFF. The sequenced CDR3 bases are TGCGCCAGCAGCTTTCCGGCTAGCGGGGCCCCCAATGAG.

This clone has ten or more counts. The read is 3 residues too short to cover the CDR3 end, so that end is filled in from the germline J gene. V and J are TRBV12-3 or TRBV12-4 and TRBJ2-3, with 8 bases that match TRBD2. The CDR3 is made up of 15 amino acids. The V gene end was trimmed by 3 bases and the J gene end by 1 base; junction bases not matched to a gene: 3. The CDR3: CASSFGLARTDTQYF. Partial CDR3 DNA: TGTGCCAGCAGTTTCGGACTAGCCCGCACAGATACG.

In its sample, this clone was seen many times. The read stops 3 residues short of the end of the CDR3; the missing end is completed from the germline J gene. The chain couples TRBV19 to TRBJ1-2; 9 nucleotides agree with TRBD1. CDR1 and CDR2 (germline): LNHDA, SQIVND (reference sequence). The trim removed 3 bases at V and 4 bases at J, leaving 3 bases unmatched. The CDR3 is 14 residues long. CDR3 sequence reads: CASSIVTGGYGYTF. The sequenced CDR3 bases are TGTGCCAGTAGTATTGTGACAGGGGGCTATGGC.

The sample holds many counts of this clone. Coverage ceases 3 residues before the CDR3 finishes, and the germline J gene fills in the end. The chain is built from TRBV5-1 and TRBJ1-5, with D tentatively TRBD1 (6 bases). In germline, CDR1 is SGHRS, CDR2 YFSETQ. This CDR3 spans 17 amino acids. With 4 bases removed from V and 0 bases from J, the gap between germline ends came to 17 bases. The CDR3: CASSPAGGADSNQPQHF. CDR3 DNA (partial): TGCGCCAGCAGCCCGGCGGGGGGGGCGGATAGCAATCAGCCC.

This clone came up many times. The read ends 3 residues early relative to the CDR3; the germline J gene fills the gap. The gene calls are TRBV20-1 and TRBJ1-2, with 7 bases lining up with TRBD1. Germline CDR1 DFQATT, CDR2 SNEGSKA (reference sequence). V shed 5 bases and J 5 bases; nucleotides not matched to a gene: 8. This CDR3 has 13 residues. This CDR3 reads CSARGTAGYGYTF. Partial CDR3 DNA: TGCAGTGCTCGCGGGACAGCAGGTTATGGC.

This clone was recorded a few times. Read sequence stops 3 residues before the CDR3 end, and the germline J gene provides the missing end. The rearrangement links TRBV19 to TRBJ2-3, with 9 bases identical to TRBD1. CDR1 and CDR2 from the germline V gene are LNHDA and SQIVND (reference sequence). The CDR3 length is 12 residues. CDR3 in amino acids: CATGTGFQPQYF. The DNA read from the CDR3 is TGTGCCACGGGGACAGGGTTTCAGCCG.

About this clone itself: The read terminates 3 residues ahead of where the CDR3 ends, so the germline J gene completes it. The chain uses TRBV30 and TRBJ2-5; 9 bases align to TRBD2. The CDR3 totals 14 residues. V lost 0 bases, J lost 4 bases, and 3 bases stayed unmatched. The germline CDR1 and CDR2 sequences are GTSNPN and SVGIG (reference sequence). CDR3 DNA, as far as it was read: TGTGCCTGGAGTGTGCGGGGGGGCCGAGAGACC. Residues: CAWSVRGGRET. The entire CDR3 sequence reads CAWSVRGGRETQYF.

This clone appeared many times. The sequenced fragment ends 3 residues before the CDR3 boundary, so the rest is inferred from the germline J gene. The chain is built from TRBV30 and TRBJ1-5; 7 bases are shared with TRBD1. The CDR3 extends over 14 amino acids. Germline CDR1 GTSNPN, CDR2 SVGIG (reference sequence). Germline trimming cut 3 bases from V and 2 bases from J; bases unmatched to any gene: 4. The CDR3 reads CAWSFGQGNQPQHF. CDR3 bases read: TGTGCCTGGAGCTTCGGACAGGGCAATCAGCCC. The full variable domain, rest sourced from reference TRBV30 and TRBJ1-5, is SQTIHQWPATLVQPVGSPLSLECTVEGTSNPNLYWYRQAAGRGLQLLFYSVGIGQISSEVPQNLSASRPQDRQFILSSKKLLLSDSGFYLCAWSFGQGNQPQHFGDGTRLSIL.

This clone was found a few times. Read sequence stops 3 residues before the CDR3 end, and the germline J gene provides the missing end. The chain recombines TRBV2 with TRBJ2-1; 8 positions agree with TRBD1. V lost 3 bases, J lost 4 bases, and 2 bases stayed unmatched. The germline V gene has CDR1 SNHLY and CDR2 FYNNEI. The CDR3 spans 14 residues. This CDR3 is CASSDRGQYNEQFF. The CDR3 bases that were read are TGTGCCAGCAGTGACAGGGGGCAATACAATGAG.

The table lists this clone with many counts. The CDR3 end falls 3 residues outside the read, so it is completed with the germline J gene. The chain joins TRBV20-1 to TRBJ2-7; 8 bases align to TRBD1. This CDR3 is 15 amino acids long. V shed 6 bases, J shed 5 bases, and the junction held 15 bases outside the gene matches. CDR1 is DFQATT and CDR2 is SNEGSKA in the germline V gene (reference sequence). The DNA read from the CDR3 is TGCAGTGCCCCACCGCCGGGACAGGAAGGAGACGAG. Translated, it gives CSAPPPGQEGDE. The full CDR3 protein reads CSAPPPGQEGDEQYF.

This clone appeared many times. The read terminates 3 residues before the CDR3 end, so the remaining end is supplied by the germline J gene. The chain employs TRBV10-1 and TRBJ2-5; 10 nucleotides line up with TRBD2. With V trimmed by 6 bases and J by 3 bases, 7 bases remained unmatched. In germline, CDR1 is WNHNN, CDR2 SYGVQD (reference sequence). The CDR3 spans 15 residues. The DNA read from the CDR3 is TGCGCCAGCAGCGAAACTAGCGGGACTAAAGAGACC. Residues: CASSETSGTKET. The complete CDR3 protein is CASSETSGTKETQYF.

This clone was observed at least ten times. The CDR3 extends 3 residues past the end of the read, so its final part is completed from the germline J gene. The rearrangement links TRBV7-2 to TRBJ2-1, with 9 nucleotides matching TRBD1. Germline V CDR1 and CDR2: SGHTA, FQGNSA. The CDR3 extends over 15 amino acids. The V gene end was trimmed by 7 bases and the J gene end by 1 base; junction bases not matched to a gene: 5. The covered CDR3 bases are TGTGCCAGCATCACCGGGACAGGGTCCTACAATGAG. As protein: CASITGTGSYNE. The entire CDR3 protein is CASITGTGSYNEQFF. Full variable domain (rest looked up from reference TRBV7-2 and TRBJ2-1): GAGVSQSPSNKVTEKGKDVELRCDPISGHTALYWYRQSLGQGLEFLIYFQGNSAPDKSGLPSDRFSAERTGGSVSTLTIQRTQQEDSAVYLCASITGTGSYNEQFFGPGTRLTVL.

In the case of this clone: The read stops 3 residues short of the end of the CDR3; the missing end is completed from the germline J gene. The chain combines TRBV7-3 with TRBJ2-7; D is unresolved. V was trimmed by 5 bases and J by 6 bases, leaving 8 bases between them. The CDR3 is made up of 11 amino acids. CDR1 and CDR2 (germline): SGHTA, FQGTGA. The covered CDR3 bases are TGTGCCAGCAGCATCGAAGGCGAG. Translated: CASSIEGE. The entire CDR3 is CASSIEGEQYF.

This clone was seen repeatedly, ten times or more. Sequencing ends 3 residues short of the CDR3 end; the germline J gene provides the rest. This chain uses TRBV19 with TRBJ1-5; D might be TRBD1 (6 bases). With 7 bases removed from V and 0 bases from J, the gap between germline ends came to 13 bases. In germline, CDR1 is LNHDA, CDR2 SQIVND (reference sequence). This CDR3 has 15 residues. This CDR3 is CASIGGGYSNQPQHF. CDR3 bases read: TGTGCCAGTATTGGGGGGGGCTATAGCAATCAGCCC. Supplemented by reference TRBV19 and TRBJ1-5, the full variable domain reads DGGITQSPKYLFRKEGQNVTLSCEQNLNHDAMYWYRQDPGQGLRLIYYSQIVNDFQKGDIAEGYSVSREKKESFPLTVTSAQKNPTAFYLCASIGGGYSNQPQHFGDGTRLSIL.

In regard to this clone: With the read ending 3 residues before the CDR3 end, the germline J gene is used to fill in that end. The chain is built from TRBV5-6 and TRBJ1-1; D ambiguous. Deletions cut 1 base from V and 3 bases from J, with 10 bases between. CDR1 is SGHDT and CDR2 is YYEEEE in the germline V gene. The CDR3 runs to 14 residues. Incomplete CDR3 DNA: TGTGCCAGCAGCTTGTACAGAAGGGACACTGAA. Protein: CASSLYRRDTE. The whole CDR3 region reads CASSLYRRDTEAFF.

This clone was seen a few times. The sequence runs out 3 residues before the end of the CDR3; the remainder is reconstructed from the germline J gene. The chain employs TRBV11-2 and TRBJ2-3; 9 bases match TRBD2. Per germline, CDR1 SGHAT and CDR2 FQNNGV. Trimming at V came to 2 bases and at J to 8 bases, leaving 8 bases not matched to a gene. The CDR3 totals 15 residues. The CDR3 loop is CASSLTSGLQGTQYF. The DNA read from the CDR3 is TGTGCCAGCAGCTTAACTAGCGGGTTGCAGGGTACG.

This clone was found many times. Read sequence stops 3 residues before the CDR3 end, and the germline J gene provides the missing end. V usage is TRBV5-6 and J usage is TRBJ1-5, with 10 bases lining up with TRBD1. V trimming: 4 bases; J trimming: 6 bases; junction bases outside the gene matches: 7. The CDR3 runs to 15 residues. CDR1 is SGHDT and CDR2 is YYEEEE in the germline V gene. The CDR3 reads CASSALDRGGQPQHF. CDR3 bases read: TGTGCCAGCAGCGCTTTGGACAGGGGGGGTCAGCCC.

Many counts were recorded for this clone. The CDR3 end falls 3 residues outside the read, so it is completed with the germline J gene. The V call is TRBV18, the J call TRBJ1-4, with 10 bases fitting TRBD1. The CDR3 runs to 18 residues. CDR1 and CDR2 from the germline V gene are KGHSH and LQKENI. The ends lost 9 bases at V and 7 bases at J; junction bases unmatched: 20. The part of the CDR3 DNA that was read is TGTGCCAGTTTCCGACAGGGGGCGAATCCGGGAAATGTTGAAAAA. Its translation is CASFRQGANPGNVEK. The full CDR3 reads CASFRQGANPGNVEKLFF. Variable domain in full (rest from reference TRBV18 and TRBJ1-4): NAGVMQNPRHLVRRRGQEARLRCSPMKGHSHVYWYRQLPEEGLKFMVYLQKENIIDESGMPKERFSAEFPKEGPSILRIQQVVRGDSAAYFCASFRQGANPGNVEKLFFGSGTQLSVL.